These 30 T cell receptor beta chains share one sample of origin, sequenced in a study of cytomegalovirus exposure and HLA in healthy donors. In the PCR, 60 Vbeta and 13 Jbeta primers were used. Data came from immunoSEQ multiplex PCR; TCRdb stores just in-frame clones and leaves some out. The table includes about 180,000 clones, over 70% detected once. Sample: PBMCs. Receptor source: a male donor in good health and CMV-seronegative.

J is TRBJ2-2 and V is TRBV4-1; the match to TRBD1 covers 12 bases. The germline V gene has CDR1 MGHRA and CDR2 YSYEKL. The CDR3 extends over 18 amino acids. Trimming cost V 6 bases and J 2 bases; bases outside gene matches: 10. CDR3 DNA: TGCGCCAGCAGTCTCCGACCGGGACAGGGGGCAAACACCGGGGAGCTGTTTTTT. The encoded protein is CASSLRPGQGANTGELFF.

This clone was counted a few times. The V call is TRBV2, the J call TRBJ1-5; 12 positions match TRBD1. With 10 bases clipped from V and 5 bases from J, the junction kept 12 bases outside the gene matches. This CDR3 has 16 amino acids. Germline lookup yields CDR1 SNHLY and CDR2 FYNNEI. CDR3 DNA sequence: TGTGCCACCCGCCGGGACAGGGGGCTTTGGGATCAGCCCCAGCATTTT. Residues: CATRRDRGLWDQPQHF.

The rearrangement uses TRBV12-5 and TRBJ1-2, with no clear D. Deletions cut 6 bases from V and 7 bases from J, with 21 bases between. The CDR3 has 15 residues. Per the germline V gene, CDR1 is LGHNT and CDR2 is FRNRAP. CDR3 sequence reads: CASGPRESLNSGYTF. CDR3 bases: TGTGCTAGTGGCCCAAGAGAGAGCTTAAATAGTGGCTACACCTTC.

This CDR3 reads CASSLDLGQGGSGGYGYTF. CDR3 bases: TGTGCCAGCAGTTTAGACCTCGGACAGGGAGGAAGCGGCGGATATGGCTACACCTTC. The rearrangement links TRBV28 to TRBJ1-2; 8 bases align to TRBD1. Germline values: CDR1 MDHEN, CDR2 SYDVKM. With V trimmed by 2 bases and J by 5 bases, 19 bases remained unmatched. The CDR3 runs to 19 residues.

The V and J genes are TRBV15 and TRBJ1-1; TRBD1 aligns across 8 bases. The ends lost 3 bases at V and 11 bases at J; junction bases unmatched: 8. This CDR3 contains 13 residues. The germline V gene has CDR1 LNHNV and CDR2 YYDKDF (reference sequence). CDR3 sequence: CATSRVTGVDAFF. CDR3 coding DNA: TGTGCCACCAGCAGGGTGACAGGGGTTGACGCTTTCTTT.

The rearrangement joins TRBV30 to TRBJ2-1; the match to TRBD1 covers 7 bases. The germline V gene has CDR1 GTSNPN and CDR2 SVGIG (reference sequence). J was trimmed by 8 bases and V by 5 bases; bases with no gene match: 3. This CDR3 is 11 amino acids long. As DNA, the CDR3 is TGTGCCTGGGAGACAGGGTATGAGCAGTTCTTC. Its protein is CAWETGYEQFF.

The rearrangement links TRBV9 to TRBJ1-5, with TRBD1 identical over 8 bases. Germline loops: CDR1 SGDLS, CDR2 YYNGEE. J gave up 5 bases and V 3 bases, and 4 bases lay outside the gene matches. The CDR3 totals 14 residues. DNA for the CDR3: TGTGCCAGCAGCGCCAGGGGACAGGATCAGCCCCAGCATTTT. Its protein product is CASSARGQDQPQHF.

The CDR3 coding sequence is TGCGCCAGCAGCTTGGAGGACAGGATAATGGGCAATGAGCAGTTCTTC. It yields the protein CASSLEDRIMGNEQFF. The chain recombines TRBV5-1 with TRBJ2-1, with TRBD1 identical over 7 bases. There are 16 residues in the CDR3. V trimming: 0 bases; J trimming: 6 bases; junction bases outside the gene matches: 9. Germline V gives CDR1 SGHRS, CDR2 YFSETQ.

The chain recombines TRBV6-1 with TRBJ2-7; possible D gene TRBD1, 6 bases. This CDR3 region has 14 residues. Germline CDR1 is MNHNS and CDR2 is SASEGT. Trimming stripped 4 bases from V and 3 bases from J, with 13 bases between. CDR3 sequence reads: CASSGQEPLYEQYF. In nucleotides, the CDR3 is TGTGCCAGCAGTGGACAGGAACCTCTCTACGAGCAGTACTTC.

This rearrangement joins TRBV2 to TRBJ1-5, with 7 bases lining up with TRBD1. The CDR3 covers 16 residues. V dropped 4 bases and J dropped 0; count of bases not matched to a gene: 6. Per the germline V gene, CDR1 is SNHLY and CDR2 is FYNNEI. CDR3 DNA sequence: TGTGCCAGCAGTGTCGACAGGGACCATAGCAATCAGCCCCAGCATTTT. It specifies CASSVDRDHSNQPQHF. Full variable domain (rest looked up from reference TRBV2 and TRBJ1-5): EPEVTQTPSHQVTQMGQEVILRCVPISNHLYFYWYRQILGQKVEFLVSFYNNEISEKSEIFDDQFSVERPDGSNFTLKIRSTKLEDSAMYFCASSVDRDHSNQPQHFGDGTRLSIL.

This chain uses TRBV7-9 with TRBJ1-3, with D hard to call. The CDR3 is 16 amino acids. Germline V lookup: CDR1 SEHNR, CDR2 FQNEAQ (reference sequence). Trimming removed 5 bases from V and 2 bases from J, with 16 bases in between. The CDR3 protein is CASSPNARETGNTIYF. The CDR3 nucleotides are TGTGCCAGCAGCCCGAACGCCCGGGAGACTGGAAACACCATATATTTT. Based on the CDR3 plus reference TRBV7-9 and TRBJ1-3, the full variable domain is DTGVSQNPRHKITKRGQNVTFRCDPISEHNRLYWYRQTLGQGPEFLTYFQNEAQLEKSRLLSDRFSAERPKGSFSTLEIQRTEQGDSAMYLCASSPNARETGNTIYFGEGSWLTVV.

This rearrangement joins TRBV28 to TRBJ1-5; TRBD1 aligns across 7 bases. This CDR3 spans 15 amino acids. V lost 7 bases to trimming and J lost 0 bases; unmatched junction nucleotides: 6. Per germline, CDR1 MDHEN and CDR2 SYDVKM. CDR3 sequence: CASTTRDSSNQPQHF. CDR3 nucleotide sequence: TGTGCCAGCACCACTCGGGACAGTAGCAATCAGCCCCAGCATTTT. Together with reference TRBV28 and TRBJ1-5, the CDR3 gives the full variable domain: DVKVTQSSRYLVKRTGEKVFLECVQDMDHENMFWYRQDPGLGLRLIYFSYDVKMKEKGDIPEGYSVSREKKERFSLILESASTNQTSMYLCASTTRDSSNQPQHFGDGTRLSIL.

The chain is built from TRBV5-4 and TRBJ2-3, with 7 bases fitting TRBD2. This CDR3 is 15 amino acids long. V gave up 0 bases and J gave up 6 bases; unmatched junction bases: 7. Germline CDR1 SGHNT, CDR2 YYREEE (reference sequence). CDR3 DNA sequence: TGTGCCAGCAGCTTGGACTCTCACGGGAGGGATACGCAGTATTTT. This translates into CASSLDSHGRDTQYF.

This chain joins TRBV4-1 and TRBJ1-5; 12 bases agree with TRBD1. The germline V gene encodes CDR1 MGHRA and CDR2 YSYEKL. The CDR3 is made up of 15 amino acids. The junction had 5 bases not matched to a gene; V was cut back by 4 bases and J by 7 bases. The CDR3 DNA is TGCGCCAGCAGCCGGGACAGGGGGCGCGGGCAGCCCCAGCATTTT. Translated: CASSRDRGRGQPQHF.

The CDR3 sequence is CASSLGGLAGNEQFF. Here the CDR3 DNA reads TGTGCCAGCAGCTTGGGAGGACTAGCGGGCAATGAGCAGTTCTTC. The chain joins TRBV5-4 to TRBJ2-1; 11 bases are shared with TRBD2. Germline V lookup: CDR1 SGHNT, CDR2 YYREEE (reference sequence). J gave up 6 bases and V 0 bases, and 2 bases lay outside the gene matches. This CDR3 has 15 amino acids.

This chain uses TRBV5-1 with TRBJ2-1; 8 nucleotides align to TRBD2. CDR3 size: 16 residues. Trimming at V came to 1 base and at J to 9 bases, leaving 12 bases not matched to a gene. The germline V gene encodes CDR1 SGHRS and CDR2 YFSETQ. As DNA, the CDR3 is TGCGCCAGCAGCTTGCCTCTAGCGGGCGACCACAGTGAGCAGTTCTTC. This codes for CASSLPLAGDHSEQFF. The full variable domain, its missing parts supplied by reference TRBV5-1 and TRBJ2-1, is KAGVTQTPRYLIKTRGQQVTLSCSPISGHRSVSWYQQTPGQGLQFLFEYFSETQRNKGNFPGRFSGRQFSNSRSEMNVSTLELGDSALYLCASSLPLAGDHSEQFFGPGTRLTVL.

The chain joins TRBV4-1 to TRBJ2-1; possibly TRBD2 for D (5 bases). V was clipped by 3 bases and J by 1 base, with 22 bases between them. The CDR3 is 19 residues long. Germline assignment: CDR1 MGHRA and CDR2 YSYEKL. The CDR3 DNA reads TGCGCCAGCAGCCAGCTCGGGCTAGCCCGCCGTTCTTCCTACAATGAGCAGTTCTTC. This codes for CASSQLGLARRSSYNEQFF.

This chain uses TRBV19 with TRBJ2-1, with TRBD2 as a possible D gene (5 bases). CDR3 length: 11 residues. CDR1 LNHDA and CDR2 SQIVND come from the germline V gene (reference sequence). Deletions cut 6 bases from V and 15 bases from J, with 15 bases between. The CDR3 DNA reads TGTGCCAGTAGGGGCGCCCGGGGAAGGTTCTTC. Translated, it gives CASRGARGRFF.

The chain combines TRBV6-5 with TRBJ2-7; TRBD1 matches at 9 bases. With V trimmed by 4 bases and J by 3 bases, 10 bases remained unmatched. The CDR3 loop spans 16 amino acids. The V gene's germline CDR1 is MNHEY and CDR2 SVGAGI. In DNA form, the CDR3 reads TGTGCCAGCAGTTTAATGCATAGGACAGGGGTCTACGAGCAGTACTTC. Translated: CASSLMHRTGVYEQYF.

This chain's CDR3 is CASSTSGRYEQYF. CDR3 DNA: TGTGCCAGCTCGACTAGCGGGAGGTACGAGCAGTACTTC. The chain is built from TRBV6-5 and TRBJ2-7, with TRBD2 identical over 13 bases. CDR1 is MNHEY, CDR2 SVGAGI, per germline. CDR3 length: 13 residues. Trimming removed 8 bases from V and 4 bases from J; junction bases left unmatched: 2.

A single count supports this clone. CDR3 in amino acids: CASSTGGLSYEQYF. CDR3 nucleotides: TGCGCCAGCAGCACAGGGGGCTTAAGCTACGAGCAGTACTTC. The chain recombines TRBV5-1 with TRBJ2-7; 9 bases are a match to TRBD1. V lost 4 bases, J lost 3 bases, and 5 bases stayed unmatched. The CDR3 length is 14 residues. CDR1 and CDR2 (germline): SGHRS, YFSETQ.

This chain links TRBV5-6 with TRBJ2-1, with TRBD1 matching over 11 bases. Trimming cost V 1 base and J 5 bases; bases outside gene matches: 5. CDR1 and CDR2 (germline): SGHDT, YYEEEE. CDR3 length: 16 residues. The DNA for the CDR3 is TGTGCCAGCAGCTTGCCACGGGGACAGGGGGACAATGAGCAGTTCTTC. It yields the protein CASSLPRGQGDNEQFF.

J is TRBJ1-5 and V is TRBV19; weak D call: TRBD1 (6 bases). The CDR3 extends over 14 amino acids. Germline CDR1 LNHDA, CDR2 SQIVND (reference sequence). V lost 7 bases to trimming and J lost 4 bases, with 14 bases between them. The CDR3 sequence is CASMRGGGNQPQHF. CDR3 DNA sequence: TGTGCCAGTATGAGGGGGGGTGGAAATCAGCCCCAGCATTTT.

This clone turned up a few times. This chain uses TRBV5-1 with TRBJ2-3; 7 bases line up with TRBD1. V shed 4 bases, J shed 3 bases, and the junction held 8 bases outside the gene matches. CDR1 SGHRS and CDR2 YFSETQ come from the germline V gene. The CDR3 extends over 15 amino acids. CDR3 protein: CASSRGTVQTDTQYF. The CDR3, as DNA: TGCGCCAGCAGCAGAGGGACAGTACAAACAGATACGCAGTATTTT.

Concerning this clone: This same CDR3 is encoded by further DNA sequences in the sample. V is TRBV30 and J is TRBJ1-1; TRBD1 is a possible D gene (6 bases). CDR1 and CDR2 from the germline V gene are GTSNPN and SVGIG (reference sequence). This CDR3 spans 13 amino acids. With 3 bases removed from V and 1 base from J, the gap between germline ends came to 9 bases. CDR3 loop: CAWSEQGNTEAFF. CDR3 nucleotides: TGTGCCTGGAGCGAACAGGGGAACACTGAAGCTTTCTTT.

A few counts support this clone. This chain connects TRBV6-1 to TRBJ1-2, with 9 bases fitting TRBD1. CDR1 and CDR2 (germline): MNHNS, SASEGT. CDR3 length: 14 amino acids. Trimming removed 6 bases from V and 1 base from J; junction bases left unmatched: 3. CDR3 protein: CASRDRGNNYGYTF. The DNA for the CDR3 is TGTGCCAGCAGAGACAGGGGGAATAACTATGGCTACACCTTC.

CDR3 protein: CASSLHSGANVLTF. DNA of the CDR3: TGTGCCAGCAGCTTACACTCTGGGGCCAACGTCCTGACTTTC. V and J are TRBV9 and TRBJ2-6; the D is unclear. Germline V gene data show CDR1 as SGDLS and CDR2 as YYNGEE. This CDR3 contains 14 residues. Trimming pared 4 bases from V and 0 bases from J, leaving 5 bases between.

This clone was seen a handful of times. V is TRBV5-1 and J is TRBJ2-3, with D perhaps matching TRBD1 (5 bases). Germline CDR1 is SGHRS and CDR2 is YFSETQ. The V and J ends lost 2 bases and 9 bases respectively, with 10 bases between them. The CDR3 totals 12 residues. The CDR3 loop is CASSLVQGTQYF. CDR3 nucleotide sequence: TGCGCCAGCAGCTTAGTCCAGGGAACGCAGTATTTT.

This chain links TRBV29-1 with TRBJ2-3; TRBD2 matches 7 bases. From germline, CDR1 is SQVTM and CDR2 ANQGSEA. After removal of 1 base from V and 0 bases from J, the junction contained 1 base not matched to a gene. The CDR3 runs to 14 residues. As DNA, the CDR3 is TGCAGCGTTGAAGCTAGCGGAAGCACAGATACGCAGTATTTT. This sequence encodes CSVEASGSTDTQYF.

The chain is built from TRBV6-4 and TRBJ2-3, with D unclear. With 1 base removed from V and 0 bases from J, the gap between germline ends came to 11 bases. The V gene's germline CDR1 is MRHNA and CDR2 SNTAGT. This CDR3 has 16 amino acids. Here the CDR3 reads CASSDYVGASTDTQYF. The CDR3 DNA reads as TGTGCCAGCAGTGACTACGTGGGCGCGAGCACAGATACGCAGTATTTT.